The clone carrying this T cell receptor beta chain was detected once. The sample is drawn from a study of human T cells and chemical hapten exposure. The time point: pre-sensitization, week 0. As for treatment: therapeutic diphenylcyclopropenone sensitization with weekly scalp DPC. Each CDR3 protein is one row after TCRdb ran MiXCR on the RACE reads. The sample yields about 180,000 distinct CDR3 sequences, just under 30% seen once. Germline loops: CDR1 SGHDT, CDR2 YYEEEE. This CDR3 comprises 16 residues. The V end lost 4 bases, the J end lost 2 bases, and 17 bases lay between the germline ends. Source: whole blood, taken in connection with sensitization to the hapten diphenylcyclopropenone (DPC). The clonotype originates from a woman aged 25 to 39 with alopecia areata. Some clones in this sample may be carry-over from other donors' samples. The chain employs TRBV5-6 and TRBJ2-3; D is possibly TRBD2 (6 bases). CDR3 sequence reads: CASSLRLVPSTDTQYF. In nucleotides, the CDR3 is TGTGCCAGCAGCCTAAGACTAGTCCCCTCCACAGATACGCAGTATTTT.